Listed below are T cell receptor beta chains from one sample, sequenced in a study of CD8+ T cells in alopecia areata. Assay used: immunoSEQ multiplex PCR; TCRdb lists only in-frame clones, some missing. The sample yields 150,000 to 200,000 clones, roughly 58% seen once. The sample was CD4+ T cells sorted from blood, taken between weeks 55 and 70, from a patient treated with tofacitinib. The receptors were gathered from a human donor with alopecia areata. The CDR3 runs from the conserved cysteine through the conserved F or W. The D gene is left open where the match is weak. A clone size is listed for some rows: how often the clone was seen (once, few, many), or a class if it is expanded.

j_gene	v_gene	abundance	d_gene	CDR3aa	CDR3nt
TRBJ2-5	TRBV11-2	few	.	CASSLEFGGPLQETQYF	TGTGCCAGCAGCTTAGAATTCGGGGGACCACTCCAAGAGACCCAGTACTTC
TRBJ2-1	TRBV19	.	TRBD1	CASSLRPSTGNEQFF	TGTGCCAGTAGTCTGCGGCCCTCGACAGGGAATGAGCAGTTCTTC
TRBJ2-2	TRBV30	.	TRBD2	CAWTRAAGGPGELFF	TGTGCCTGGACACGGGCTGCGGGGGGCCCCGGGGAGCTGTTTTTT
TRBJ2-2	TRBV7-9	.	.	CAAGPSVELFF	TGTGCCGCCGGACCATCCGTGGAGCTGTTTTTT
TRBJ1-4	TRBV29-1	.	.	CSVAGRTNEKLFF	TGCAGCGTTGCAGGGAGAACTAATGAAAAACTGTTTTTT
TRBJ1-1	TRBV10-3	.	.	CAIRGRAEAFF	TGTGCCATCAGAGGACGAGCTGAAGCTTTCTTT
TRBJ2-7	TRBV29-1	.	.	CSVEGTYEQYF	TGCAGCGTTGAAGGGACCTACGAGCAGTACTTC
TRBJ1-1	TRBV9	.	.	CASSLTLLGTEAFF	TGTGCCAGCAGCCTTACTTTGTTGGGCACTGAAGCTTTCTTT
TRBJ2-1	TRBV30	.	TRBD2	CAWDSGGYNEQFF	TGTGCCTGGGATAGCGGGGGGTACAATGAGCAGTTCTTC
TRBJ2-7	TRBV6-1	.	TRBD1	CASSEATGTGRPWAYEQYF	TGTGCCAGCAGTGAAGCCACCGGGACAGGACGACCTTGGGCCTACGAGCAGTACTTC
TRBJ1-2	TRBV30	few	.	CAWSVLDNYGYTF	TGTGCCTGGAGTGTACTCGATAACTATGGCTACACCTTC
TRBJ2-3	TRBV5-1	once	TRBD2	CASSLSPGGRDTQYF	TGCGCCAGCAGCTTGAGTCCGGGGGGGCGTGATACGCAGTATTTT
TRBJ1-2	TRBV10-3	.	.	CAISEGSYGYTF	TGTGCCATCAGTGAAGGAAGCTATGGCTACACCTTC
TRBJ1-1	TRBV29-1	.	TRBD1	CSVQPRGANTEAFF	TGCAGCGTCCAACCCAGGGGGGCGAACACTGAAGCTTTCTTT
TRBJ1-2	TRBV30	few	.	CAWSVNRQGSGYTF	TGTGCCTGGAGTGTAAATCGGCAGGGGAGTGGCTACACCTTC
TRBJ1-6	TRBV25-1	few	.	CASSDAASYNSPLHF	TGTGCCAGCAGTGATGCGGCCTCCTATAATTCACCCCTCCACTTT
TRBJ2-3	TRBV29-1	few	.	CSTGGTSTDTQYF	TGCAGCACGGGCGGAACTAGCACAGATACGCAGTATTTT
TRBJ2-1	TRBV7-3	few	.	CASSMGPAGEQFF	TGTGCCAGCAGCATGGGCCCCGCGGGTGAGCAGTTCTTC
TRBJ1-1	TRBV2	.	.	CASSEGGSGRTEAFF	TGTGCCAGCAGTGAAGGGGGGTCAGGTCGCACTGAAGCTTTCTTT
TRBJ2-7	TRBV29-1	.	TRBD1	CSVGKTGWGGEQYF	TGCAGCGTTGGTAAGACAGGGTGGGGTGGAGAGCAGTACTTC
TRBJ1-4	TRBV25-1	.	.	CASSERGRGVEKLFF	TGTGCCAGCAGTGAGCGGGGCAGGGGAGTAGAAAAACTGTTTTTT
TRBJ2-4	TRBV2	.	TRBD1	CASSERSDRLKNIQYF	TGTGCCAGCAGTGAACGGTCGGACAGGCTGAAAAACATTCAGTACTTC
TRBJ2-7	TRBV27	.	.	CASKRGPSYEQYF	TGTGCCAGCAAACGAGGGCCTTCCTACGAGCAGTACTTC
TRBJ2-3	TRBV10-3	few	.	CATRAVTDTQYF	TGTGCCACCCGGGCAGTCACAGATACGCAGTATTTT
TRBJ2-7	TRBV7-8	few	.	CASSDLGEQYF	TGTGCCAGCAGCGACCTCGGGGAGCAGTACTTC
TRBJ2-5	TRBV30	.	TRBD2	CAWSLAAILQETQYF	TGTGCCTGGAGTCTAGCGGCGATACTCCAAGAGACCCAGTACTTC